This entry lists 9 T cell receptor beta chains sequenced from one sample in a study of blood T cell repertoires in COVID-19. TCRdb's table, derived via immunoSEQ multiplex PCR, lists solely in-frame clones and lacks some. The top ten hold around 12% of the sample, which has approximately 72,000 clones, around 86% seen once. Sequences were obtained from peripheral blood. These receptors were taken from a woman aged 60-75 years with acute or convalescent COVID-19.

The genes are TRBV27 and TRBJ2-5, with TRBD1 matching 9 bases. The CDR3 extends over 18 amino acids. With V trimmed by 2 bases and J by 0 bases, 10 bases remained unmatched. CDR1 and CDR2 from the germline V gene are MNHEY and SMNVEV (reference sequence). The CDR3 bases are TGTGCCAGCAGTTTAAAGGGGACAGGGTCCTCGTACCAAGAGACCCAGTACTTC. Its translation is CASSLKGTGSSYQETQYF.

The chain uses TRBV2 and TRBJ1-6; 7 positions agree with TRBD1. This CDR3 has 14 amino acids. Trimming cost V 4 bases and J 12 bases; bases outside gene matches: 9. Germline V gives CDR1 SNHLY, CDR2 FYNNEI. CDR3 protein: CASSGGQESKPLHF. The CDR3 DNA follows: TGTGCCAGCAGTGGAGGACAGGAGAGTAAACCCCTCCACTTT. Full variable domain (missing parts from reference TRBV2 and TRBJ1-6): EPEVTQTPSHQVTQMGQEVILRCVPISNHLYFYWYRQILGQKVEFLVSFYNNEISEKSEIFDDQFSVERPDGSNFTLKIRSTKLEDSAMYFCASSGGQESKPLHFGNGTRLTVT.

The chain joins TRBV19 to TRBJ1-1; D is perhaps TRBD1 (5 bases). Germline CDR1 is LNHDA and CDR2 is SQIVND (reference sequence). There are 17 residues in the CDR3. Trimming removed 5 bases at V and 5 bases at J, with 24 bases between. The CDR3 spells CASSSNAGPEMRTEAFF. The CDR3 DNA sequence: TGTGCCAGTAGTTCCAACGCAGGGCCCGAGATGAGGACTGAAGCTTTCTTT.

This clone was seen a handful of times. The V gene is TRBV12-5, the J gene TRBJ2-7, with TRBD1 matching 10 bases. The length of the CDR3 is 15 residues. V was pared by 5 bases and J by 7 bases, with 11 bases of the junction left unmatched. From germline, CDR1 is LGHNT and CDR2 FRNRAP. Written as DNA, the CDR3 is TGTGCTAGTGGTATCGGGACAGGGGTTCCTAGGGAGCAGTACTTC. Its protein is CASGIGTGVPREQYF.

J is TRBJ1-1 and V is TRBV2; no clear D. V lost 6 bases, J lost 4 bases, and 9 bases lay in between. Germline CDR1 SNHLY, CDR2 FYNNEI. The CDR3 runs to 12 residues. Here the CDR3 DNA reads TGTGCCAGCAGCGCGGAGACCACTGAAGCTTTCTTT. Its protein is CASSAETTEAFF. Variable domain in full (rest from reference TRBV2 and TRBJ1-1): EPEVTQTPSHQVTQMGQEVILRCVPISNHLYFYWYRQILGQKVEFLVSFYNNEISEKSEIFDDQFSVERPDGSNFTLKIRSTKLEDSAMYFCASSAETTEAFFGQGTRLTVV.

CDR3 DNA: TGTGCCAGCAGGGACTCGGGCCCTCTGAACACTGAAGCTTTCTTT. It specifies CASRDSGPLNTEAFF. The genes are TRBV2 and TRBJ1-1; D gene uncertain. The CDR3 loop spans 15 amino acids. Trimming cost V 6 bases and J 0 bases, with 14 bases left between them. Looked up from germline, CDR1 is SNHLY and CDR2 is FYNNEI.

The chain carries TRBV5-5 and TRBJ2-3; 7 positions agree with TRBD2. Germline V gene sequence: CDR1 SGHKS, CDR2 YYEKEE (reference sequence). This CDR3 comprises 16 residues. V gave up 4 bases and J gave up 5 bases; unmatched junction bases: 13. CDR3 DNA: TGTGCCAGCAGCCCCCAATGGGCGGGGGTGGTAGATACGCAGTATTTT. Protein sequence: CASSPQWAGVVDTQYF.

J is TRBJ2-7 and V is TRBV14, with TRBD2 as a possible D gene (5 bases). V was shortened by 2 bases and J by 3 bases, with 23 bases between the two germline ends. CDR1 is SGHDN and CDR2 is FVKESK in the germline V gene. The CDR3 length is 18 residues. The CDR3 loop is CASSQSPFVGDEVYEQYF. CDR3 bases: TGTGCCAGCAGCCAATCGCCTTTCGTGGGAGATGAAGTCTACGAGCAGTACTTC.

This chain joins TRBV9 and TRBJ2-7, with D unresolved. Germline CDR1 SGDLS, CDR2 YYNGEE. The CDR3 contains 14 residues. Trimming pared 0 bases from V and 1 base from J, leaving 8 bases between. The CDR3 DNA sequence: TGTGCCAGCAGCGTAGGCCCCGGTTCCTACGAGCAGTACTTC. This sequence encodes CASSVGPGSYEQYF.